Listed below are T cell receptor beta chains from one sample, sequenced in a study of patients and donors after allogeneic stem cell transplantation. MiXCR, run by TCRdb on the RT-PCR reads, gives a single entry per CDR3 protein. The sample lists fewer than 250,000 distinct CDR3 sequences; 13% to 15% were seen once. The sequenced sample was blood, either unsorted or a sorted T cell fraction (not recorded which). Receptors were obtained from a human donor who was either an allogeneic HSCT recipient or a stem cell or donor lymphocyte infusion donor (not recorded which). It is not recorded whose cells these are; they may come from a transplant donor. Both conserved end residues are part of each CDR3. Fields, in order: clone size, V gene, J gene, D gene, CDR3 length, CDR3 protein, CDR3 DNA. A D gene is named only where the DNA matches it firmly. Only some rows state a clone size, as once, few, many or a class for expanded clones.

many,TRBV30,TRBJ2-3,TRBD1,14,CAWSANRGADTQYF,TGTGCCTGGAGTGCCAACAGGGGCGCAGATACGCAGTATTTT
few,TRBV10-2,TRBJ2-5,TRBD1,14,CASSELRGQNKQYF,TGCGCCAGCAGTGAGTTGAGGGGGCAAAATAAACAGTACTTC
many,TRBV27,TRBJ2-7,NA,11,CASSIGREQYF,TGTGCCAGCAGTATCGGACGCGAGCAGTACTTC
NA,TRBV5-5,TRBJ1-3,NA,15,CASSLTPTLVNTIYF,TGTGCCAGCAGCTTGACGCCCACATTAGTAAACACCATATATTTT
few,TRBV7-3,TRBJ2-3,TRBD2,15,CASSLGGGATDTQYF,TGTGCCAGCAGCTTAGGCGGGGGGGCCACAGATACGCAGTATTTT
few,TRBV2,TRBJ2-7,TRBD1,14,CASSPTGKSWEQYF,TGTGCCAGCAGTCCGACAGGGAAGTCGTGGGAGCAGTACTTC
few,TRBV7-2,TRBJ1-5,TRBD1,14,CASSSDRGNQPQHF,TGTGCCAGCAGCTCGGACAGGGGGAATCAGCCCCAGCATTTT
NA,TRBV10-2,TRBJ2-7,NA,15,CASSESGGATPKRYF,TGCGCCAGCAGTGAGTCAGGGGGGGCCACTCCGAAAAGGTACTTC
few,TRBV24-1,TRBJ2-5,NA,15,CATSDPRGMGETQYF,TGTGCCACCAGTGACCCTAGAGGGATGGGGGAGACCCAGTACTTC
many,TRBV5-1,TRBJ2-7,TRBD1,14,CASSGGQGLREQYF,TGCGCCAGCAGCGGTGGACAGGGGTTACGCGAGCAGTACTTC
few,TRBV6-2/TRBV6-3,TRBJ2-3,NA,14,CASSYEGGPGAQYF,TGTGCCAGCAGTTACGAGGGGGGGCCTGGGGCGCAGTATTTT
NA,TRBV2,TRBJ1-6,NA,12,CASRDPSYPLHF,TGTGCCAGCAGGGACCCCTCCTACCCCCTCCACTTT
few,TRBV7-2,TRBJ2-7,NA,14,CASSFARGDYEQYF,TGTGCCAGCAGCTTTGCTCGGGGAGACTACGAGCAGTACTTC
many,TRBV9,TRBJ1-1,TRBD1,15,CASSVVGTGGSEAFF,TGTGCCAGCAGCGTAGTGGGGACAGGGGGCTCTGAAGCTTTCTTT
many,TRBV7-2,TRBJ1-6,NA,16,CASTMGGLGNNSPLHF,TGTGCCAGCACTATGGGGGGCCTCGGAAATAATTCACCCCTCCACTTT
few,TRBV7-9,TRBJ1-1,NA,16,CASSSDFLVAGAEAFF,TGTGCCAGCAGCTCCGACTTTCTCGTTGCGGGGGCGGAAGCTTTCTTT
few,TRBV6-2/TRBV6-3,TRBJ1-1,NA,15,CASSYSLPQGTEAFF,TGTGCCAGCAGTTACTCCCTACCCCAGGGGACTGAAGCTTTCTTT
NA,TRBV10-3,TRBJ2-2,TRBD2,16,CAARGLAGVGGGELFF,TGTGCCGCCAGAGGACTAGCGGGAGTTGGTGGCGGGGAGCTGTTTTTT
many,TRBV10-3,TRBJ2-1,NA,14,CAISVQGTYNEQFF,TGTGCCATCAGTGTACAGGGCACCTACAATGAGCAGTTCTTC
NA,TRBV12-3/TRBV12-4,TRBJ1-6,NA,16,CASSSGRGYGNSPLHF,TGTGCCAGCAGTTCCGGCAGGGGCTATGGGAATTCACCCCTCCACTTT
many,TRBV28,TRBJ2-7,NA,14,CASSLDNLFHEQYF,TGTGCCAGCAGTCTGGACAACCTATTCCACGAGCAGTACTTC
NA,TRBV29-1,TRBJ2-3,NA,13,CSVDPGSTDTQYF,TGCAGCGTTGACCCCGGGAGCACAGATACGCAGTATTTT
few,TRBV7-8,TRBJ1-1,TRBD1,15,CASSLMGQGLTEAFF,TGTGCCAGCAGCTTAATGGGACAGGGCTTGACTGAAGCTTTCTTT
NA,TRBV11-3,TRBJ2-2,TRBD2,16,CASSYGGRADTGELFF,TGTGCCAGCAGCTACGGGGGGAGGGCGGACACCGGGGAGCTGTTTTTT